The 5 T cell receptor beta chains presented below share a single source sample, sequenced in a study of vaccination and CD4 T cells after COVID-19. An Oncomine TCR Beta short-read assay was used to sequence the DNA from cultured CD4+ T cells. From the PCR reads, TCRdb called clonotypes with MiXCR, one entry per CDR3 protein. The profile shows tens of thousands of distinct CDR3 sequences, roughly 58% of them singletons. The antigens for these receptors are not known. This sample's treatment: roughly 10-day PBMC culture with coronavirus spike peptide pools or control peptides (ViraFEST assay). The sample comprised CD4+ T cells from blood, cultured in vitro. The source of these receptors is a human donor who had recovered from COVID-19.

V gene TRBV27 combines with J gene TRBJ1-5; TRBD1 agrees at 7 bases. The CDR3 has 15 residues. Germline V gives CDR1 MNHEY, CDR2 SMNVEV (reference sequence). V trimming: 9 bases; J trimming: 3 bases; junction bases outside the gene matches: 11. DNA for the CDR3: TGTGCCAGAAGCCGCACAGGGGTTGTCAATCAGCCCCAGCATTTT. Translating gives CARSRTGVVNQPQHF.

The chain's CDR3 is CASSQEGLINSPLHF. The CDR3, as DNA: TGCGCCAGCAGCCAAGAAGGCCTGATTAATTCACCCCTCCACTTT. The V call is TRBV4-3, the J call TRBJ1-6, with D unresolved. The germline V gene encodes CDR1 LGHNA and CDR2 YSLEER. Trimming shortened V by 0 bases and J by 6 bases, and 9 bases separated the two germline ends. The CDR3 is 15 residues long.

Here the CDR3 DNA reads TGTGCCAGCAGTTCACCAAGGGACAATCAGCCCCAGCATTTT. Protein sequence: CASSSPRDNQPQHF. The chain combines TRBV6-5 with TRBJ1-5; D not certain. The germline V gene has CDR1 MNHEY and CDR2 SVGAGI. The CDR3 is 14 residues long. V was pared by 4 bases and J by 3 bases, with 10 bases between.

The rearrangement joins TRBV7-8 to TRBJ1-2; 11 nucleotides agree with TRBD1. The germline gives CDR1 SGHVS, CDR2 FQNEAQ. The V segment lost 5 bases and the J segment 10 bases; nucleotides outside the gene matches: 12. The CDR3 covers 15 residues. The CDR3 sequence: CASSRSPGTGGDYTF. DNA for the CDR3: TGTGCCAGCAGCCGATCCCCCGGGACAGGGGGGGACTACACCTTC.

This sequence joins TRBV7-9 and TRBJ2-7, with TRBD2 matching 9 bases. The CDR3 has 14 residues. V gave up 5 bases and J gave up 7 bases; unmatched junction bases: 9. The germline V gene has CDR1 SEHNR and CDR2 FQNEAQ (reference sequence). The CDR3 nucleotides read TGTGCCAGCAGCAGAGCGGGAGGCCAGGGTGAGCAGTACTTC. It encodes CASSRAGGQGEQYF.